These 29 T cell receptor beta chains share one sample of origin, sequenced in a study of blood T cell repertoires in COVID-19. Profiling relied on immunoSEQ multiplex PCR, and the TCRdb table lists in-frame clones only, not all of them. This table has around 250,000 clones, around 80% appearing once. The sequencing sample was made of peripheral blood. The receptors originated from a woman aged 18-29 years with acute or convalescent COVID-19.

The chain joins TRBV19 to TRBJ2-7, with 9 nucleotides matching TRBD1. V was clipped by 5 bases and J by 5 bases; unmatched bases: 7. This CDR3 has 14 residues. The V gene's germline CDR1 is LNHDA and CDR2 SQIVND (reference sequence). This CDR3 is CASSFGQGIHEQYF. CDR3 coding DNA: TGTGCCAGTAGTTTTGGACAGGGGATACACGAGCAGTACTTC.

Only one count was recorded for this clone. CDR3 DNA sequence: TGTGCCAGTAGTATAGCCAGCGAGCAGTACTTC. It encodes CASSIASEQYF. The chain uses TRBV19 and TRBJ2-7; no clear D gene. Germline V gene sequence: CDR1 LNHDA, CDR2 SQIVND (reference sequence). CDR3 size: 11 residues. Between the trimmed V and J ends, which lost 1 base and 6 bases, there was a span of 4 bases.

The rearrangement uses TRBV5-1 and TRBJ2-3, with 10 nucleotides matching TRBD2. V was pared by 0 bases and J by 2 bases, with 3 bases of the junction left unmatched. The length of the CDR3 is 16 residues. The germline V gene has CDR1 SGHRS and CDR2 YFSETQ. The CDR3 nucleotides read TGCGCCAGCAGCTTGGGACTAGCGGGCGCCACAGATACGCAGTATTTT. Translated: CASSLGLAGATDTQYF. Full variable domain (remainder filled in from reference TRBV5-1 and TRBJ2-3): KAGVTQTPRYLIKTRGQQVTLSCSPISGHRSVSWYQQTPGQGLQFLFEYFSETQRNKGNFPGRFSGRQFSNSRSEMNVSTLELGDSALYLCASSLGLAGATDTQYFGPGTRLTVL.

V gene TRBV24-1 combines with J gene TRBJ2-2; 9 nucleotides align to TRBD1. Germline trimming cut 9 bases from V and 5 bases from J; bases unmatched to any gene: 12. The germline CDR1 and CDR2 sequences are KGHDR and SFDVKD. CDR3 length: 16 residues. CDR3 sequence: CATQASPGTGTGELFF. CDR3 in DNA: TGTGCCACCCAGGCCTCTCCCGGGACAGGGACCGGGGAGCTGTTTTTT.

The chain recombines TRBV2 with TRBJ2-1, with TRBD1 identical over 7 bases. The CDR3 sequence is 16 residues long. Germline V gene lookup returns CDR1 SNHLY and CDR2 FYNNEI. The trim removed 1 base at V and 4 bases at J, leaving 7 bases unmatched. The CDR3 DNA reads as TGTGCCAGCAGTGAAGTCGTCAGGGGGAGTTACAATGAGCAGTTCTTC. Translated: CASSEVVRGSYNEQFF.

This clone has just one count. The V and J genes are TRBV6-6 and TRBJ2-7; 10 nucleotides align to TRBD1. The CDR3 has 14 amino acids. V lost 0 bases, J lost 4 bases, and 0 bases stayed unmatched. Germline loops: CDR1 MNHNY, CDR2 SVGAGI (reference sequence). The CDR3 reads CASSYSGQGYEQYF. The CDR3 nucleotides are TGTGCCAGCAGTTACTCGGGACAGGGGTACGAGCAGTACTTC.

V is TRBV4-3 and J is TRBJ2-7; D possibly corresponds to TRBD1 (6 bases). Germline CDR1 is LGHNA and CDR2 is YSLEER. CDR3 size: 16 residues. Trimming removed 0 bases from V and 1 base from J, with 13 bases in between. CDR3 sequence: CASSQDLKGDSYEQYF. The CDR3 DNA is TGCGCCAGCAGCCAAGATCTGAAGGGGGATTCCTACGAGCAGTACTTC.

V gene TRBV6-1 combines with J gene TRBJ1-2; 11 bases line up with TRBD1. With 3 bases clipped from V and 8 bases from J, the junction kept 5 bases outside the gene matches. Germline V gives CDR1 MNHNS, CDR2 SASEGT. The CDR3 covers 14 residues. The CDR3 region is CASSDGQGAEGYTF. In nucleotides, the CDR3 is TGTGCCAGCAGTGATGGACAGGGGGCTGAAGGCTACACCTTC.

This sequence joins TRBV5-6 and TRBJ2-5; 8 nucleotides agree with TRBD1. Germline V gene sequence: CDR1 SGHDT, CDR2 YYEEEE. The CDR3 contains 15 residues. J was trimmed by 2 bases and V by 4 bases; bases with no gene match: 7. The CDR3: CASSLTGGPQETQYF. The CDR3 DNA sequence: TGTGCCAGCAGCCTCACAGGGGGACCACAAGAGACCCAGTACTTC.

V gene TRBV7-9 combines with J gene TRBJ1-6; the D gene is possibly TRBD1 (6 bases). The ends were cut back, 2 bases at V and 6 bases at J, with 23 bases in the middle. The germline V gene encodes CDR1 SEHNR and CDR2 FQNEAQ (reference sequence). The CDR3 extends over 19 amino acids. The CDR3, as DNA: TGTGCCAGCAGCTTACCTACCACACAGGGAGTGAGGGGTAATTCACCCCTCCACTTT. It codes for CASSLPTTQGVRGNSPLHF.

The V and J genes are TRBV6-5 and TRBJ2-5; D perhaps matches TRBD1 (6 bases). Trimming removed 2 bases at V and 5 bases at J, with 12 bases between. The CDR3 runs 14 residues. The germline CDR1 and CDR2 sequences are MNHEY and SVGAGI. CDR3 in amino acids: CASSYGGSRETQYF. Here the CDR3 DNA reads TGTGCCAGCAGTTACGGGGGCTCCAGGGAGACCCAGTACTTC.

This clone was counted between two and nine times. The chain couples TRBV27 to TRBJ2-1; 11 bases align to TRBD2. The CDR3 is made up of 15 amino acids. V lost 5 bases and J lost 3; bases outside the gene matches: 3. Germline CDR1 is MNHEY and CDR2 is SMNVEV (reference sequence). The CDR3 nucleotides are TGTGCCAGCAGTATACTAGCGGGAGACTACAATGAGCAGTTCTTC. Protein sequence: CASSILAGDYNEQFF.

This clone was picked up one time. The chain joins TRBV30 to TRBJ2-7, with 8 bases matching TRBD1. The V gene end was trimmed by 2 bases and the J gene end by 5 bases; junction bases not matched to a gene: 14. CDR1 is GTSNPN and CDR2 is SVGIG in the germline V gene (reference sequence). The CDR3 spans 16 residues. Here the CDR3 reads CAWSKHRQGFGDEQYF. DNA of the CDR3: TGTGCCTGGAGTAAACATCGACAGGGGTTTGGGGACGAGCAGTACTTC.

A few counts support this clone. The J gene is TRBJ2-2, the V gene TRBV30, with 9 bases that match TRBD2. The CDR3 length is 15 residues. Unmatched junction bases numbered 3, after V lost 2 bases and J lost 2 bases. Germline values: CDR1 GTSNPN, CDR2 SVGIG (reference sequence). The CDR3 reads CAWSRLAENTGELFF. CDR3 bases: TGTGCCTGGAGTAGACTAGCGGAAAACACCGGGGAGCTGTTTTTT.

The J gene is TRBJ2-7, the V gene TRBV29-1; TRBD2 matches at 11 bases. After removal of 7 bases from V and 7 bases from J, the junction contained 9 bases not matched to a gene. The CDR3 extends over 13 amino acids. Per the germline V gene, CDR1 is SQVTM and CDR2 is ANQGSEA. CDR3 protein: CSANSGRAGEQYF. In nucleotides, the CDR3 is TGCAGCGCGAATAGCGGGAGGGCTGGAGAGCAGTACTTC.

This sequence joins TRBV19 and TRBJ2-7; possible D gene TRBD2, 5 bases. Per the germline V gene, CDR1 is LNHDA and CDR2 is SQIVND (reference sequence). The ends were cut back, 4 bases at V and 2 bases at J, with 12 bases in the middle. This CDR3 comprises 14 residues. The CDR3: CASSTPGFTYEQYF. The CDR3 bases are TGTGCCAGTAGTACCCCGGGATTTACCTACGAGCAGTACTTC.

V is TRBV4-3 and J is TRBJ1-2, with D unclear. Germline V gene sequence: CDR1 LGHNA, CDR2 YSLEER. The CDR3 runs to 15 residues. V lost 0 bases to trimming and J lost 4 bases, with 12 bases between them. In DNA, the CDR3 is TGCGCCAGCAGCCAAGACCAGGTTCGGGGCTATGGCTACACCTTC. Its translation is CASSQDQVRGYGYTF.

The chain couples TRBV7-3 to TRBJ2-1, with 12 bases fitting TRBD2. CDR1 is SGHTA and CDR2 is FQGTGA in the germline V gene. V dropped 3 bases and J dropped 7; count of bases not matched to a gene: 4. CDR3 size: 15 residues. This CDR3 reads CASSFGLAGPNEQFF. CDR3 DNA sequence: TGTGCCAGCAGCTTTGGACTAGCGGGACCGAATGAGCAGTTCTTC.

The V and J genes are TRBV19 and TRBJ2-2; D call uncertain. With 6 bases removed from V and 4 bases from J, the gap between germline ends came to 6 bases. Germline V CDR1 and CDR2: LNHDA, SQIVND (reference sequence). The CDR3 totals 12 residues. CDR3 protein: CASRVSTGELFF. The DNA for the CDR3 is TGTGCCAGTAGAGTTAGCACCGGGGAGCTGTTTTTT.

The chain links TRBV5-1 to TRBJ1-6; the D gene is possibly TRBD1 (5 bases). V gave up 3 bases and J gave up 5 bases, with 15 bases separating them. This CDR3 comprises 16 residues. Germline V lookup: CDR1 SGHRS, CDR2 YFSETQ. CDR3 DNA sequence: TGCGCCAGCAGCTATCGCGGCTGGGGGGATAATTCACCCCTCCACTTT. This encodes CASSYRGWGDNSPLHF. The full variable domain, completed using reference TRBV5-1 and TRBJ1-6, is KAGVTQTPRYLIKTRGQQVTLSCSPISGHRSVSWYQQTPGQGLQFLFEYFSETQRNKGNFPGRFSGRQFSNSRSEMNVSTLELGDSALYLCASSYRGWGDNSPLHFGNGTRLTVT.

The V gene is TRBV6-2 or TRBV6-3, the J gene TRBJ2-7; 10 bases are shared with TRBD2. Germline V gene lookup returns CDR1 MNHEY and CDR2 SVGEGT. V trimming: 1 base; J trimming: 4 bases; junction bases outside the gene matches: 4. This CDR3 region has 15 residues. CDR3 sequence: CASSYFLAGAYEQYF. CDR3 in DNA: TGTGCCAGCAGTTACTTCCTAGCGGGAGCTTACGAGCAGTACTTC.

The CDR3 sequence is CASSLGSGLAELGTYEQYF. CDR3 sequence (DNA): TGTGCCAGCAGCTTGGGGTCGGGACTAGCGGAACTAGGCACCTACGAGCAGTACTTC. This chain connects TRBV5-6 to TRBJ2-7, with TRBD2 identical over 11 bases. This CDR3 contains 19 residues. Germline CDR1 reads SGHDT; CDR2 reads YYEEEE. The V segment lost 0 bases and the J segment 2 bases; nucleotides outside the gene matches: 13.

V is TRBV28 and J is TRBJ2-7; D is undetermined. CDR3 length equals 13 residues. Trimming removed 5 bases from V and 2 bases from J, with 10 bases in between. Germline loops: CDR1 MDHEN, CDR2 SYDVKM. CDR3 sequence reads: CASSPWAAYEQYF. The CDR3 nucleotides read TGTGCCAGCAGTCCCTGGGCAGCCTACGAGCAGTACTTC.

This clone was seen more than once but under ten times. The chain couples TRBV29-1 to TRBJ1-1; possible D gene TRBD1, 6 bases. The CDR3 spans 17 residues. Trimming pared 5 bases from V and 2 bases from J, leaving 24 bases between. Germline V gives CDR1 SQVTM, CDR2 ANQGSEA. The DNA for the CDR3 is TGCAGCGTTCGATTACAGACACAGGGAAACTTCAACACTGAAGCTTTCTTT. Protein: CSVRLQTQGNFNTEAFF.

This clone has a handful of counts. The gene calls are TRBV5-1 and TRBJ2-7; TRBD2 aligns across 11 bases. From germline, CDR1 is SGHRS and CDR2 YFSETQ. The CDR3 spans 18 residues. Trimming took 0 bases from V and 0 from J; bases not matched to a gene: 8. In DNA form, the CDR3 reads TGCGCCAGCAGCTTGGAACTAGCGGGAGTTTGGGGCTCCTACGAGCAGTACTTC. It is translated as CASSLELAGVWGSYEQYF.

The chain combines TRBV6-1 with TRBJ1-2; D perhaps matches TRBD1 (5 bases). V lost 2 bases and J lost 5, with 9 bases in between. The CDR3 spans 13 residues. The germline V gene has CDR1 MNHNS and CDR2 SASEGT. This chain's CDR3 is CASSERQIYGYTF. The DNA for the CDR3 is TGTGCCAGCAGTGAAAGACAGATATATGGCTACACCTTC.

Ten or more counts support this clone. CDR3 in amino acids: CASGLIGQGRNTIYF. CDR3 sequence (DNA): TGTGCTAGTGGTTTGATCGGTCAGGGTCGAAACACCATATATTTT. V gene TRBV12-5 combines with J gene TRBJ1-3; D is perhaps TRBD1 (5 bases). This CDR3 has 15 amino acids. Trimming removed 2 bases from V and 5 bases from J, with 13 bases in between. Looked up from germline, CDR1 is LGHNT and CDR2 is FRNRAP.

The DNA for the CDR3 is TGTGCCAGCAGTCGGACACTAGCCACAGATACGCAGTATTTT. Residues: CASSRTLATDTQYF. J is TRBJ2-3 and V is TRBV6-5, with a weak D call TRBD2 (6 bases). The CDR3 covers 14 residues. CDR1 MNHEY and CDR2 SVGAGI come from the germline V gene. Trimming took off 5 bases at V and 2 bases at J, with 11 bases between the two ends.

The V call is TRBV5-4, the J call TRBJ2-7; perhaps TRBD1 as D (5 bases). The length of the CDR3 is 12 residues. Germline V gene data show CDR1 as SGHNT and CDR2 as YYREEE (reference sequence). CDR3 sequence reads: CASSLAQGAKEV. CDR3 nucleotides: TGTGCCAGCAGCTTGGCCCAGGGCGCTAAAGAGGTA.